This TCR beta chain was recovered during a study of patients and donors after allogeneic stem cell transplantation (TCRdb year 2020). Library generation was performed with RT-PCR. This sample was sequenced with a NextSeq 550. Using fastp trimming at Q25 and MiXCR clonotype assembly, TCRdb reanalyzed the public sequencing data and kept in-frame beta chains. Merged by CDR3 protein, the rows form single entries marked with the most common genes and DNA. The sample table shows about 31,000 distinct CDR3 sequences, and around 7% are seen once. About 34% of the sample is taken by the ten largest. This clonotype occurred many times. Its recognized antigen is unknown. No clone much larger than this one lies a single base away; base qualities are absent. The junction shows trimming of 3 bases on V and 1 base on J, plus 8 bases between the germline ends. The CDR3 measures 14 amino acids from cysteine to phenylalanine. The retained sequence is limited to the CDR3, 42 bases, with the frame set at the first base. The CDR1 and CDR2 encoded by the germline V gene are SGHRS and YFSETQ.

Input material: blood, either unsorted or a sorted T cell fraction (not recorded which). The TCR comes from a human donor who was either an allogeneic HSCT recipient or a stem cell or donor lymphocyte infusion donor (not recorded which). It is not recorded whose cells these are; they may come from a transplant donor. The sequence links TRBV5-1 to TRBJ2-1; too little of a D gene remains to name it. The sequenced DNA is TGCGCCAGCAGCTCGGGCTTGTCCTACAATGAGCAGTTCTTC. Its protein reads: CASSSGLSYNEQFF.